The 2 T cell receptor beta chains below all came from one sample that was sequenced in a study of cytomegalovirus exposure and HLA in healthy donors. The PCR employed 60 Vbeta primers together with 13 Jbeta primers. Some clones are missing from TCRdb's copy, which holds only in-frame ones; the method was immunoSEQ multiplex PCR. The sample holds some 170,000 clones, around 79% seen once. Sequenced input: PBMCs. The receptors here all came from a man aged 35-49 years in good health and CMV-seronegative.

This clone occurred once. The chain couples TRBV2 to TRBJ2-3; D ambiguous. Trimming removed 6 bases from V and 4 bases from J, with 11 bases in between. Germline lookup yields CDR1 SNHLY and CDR2 FYNNEI. There are 13 residues in the CDR3. The CDR3 sequence: CASSRTSPDTQYF. The CDR3 DNA is TGTGCCAGCAGCAGAACAAGTCCAGATACGCAGTATTTT.

This chain uses TRBV7-9 with TRBJ1-1; TRBD1 aligns across 7 bases. The CDR3 consists of 15 residues. Trimming cost V 3 bases and J 5 bases; bases outside gene matches: 9. Germline V gene sequence: CDR1 SEHNR, CDR2 FQNEAQ (reference sequence). The CDR3 protein is CASSFQLTGETEAFF. Written as DNA, the CDR3 is TGTGCCAGCAGCTTCCAGCTCACAGGGGAAACTGAAGCTTTCTTT. The whole variable domain, remainder taken from reference TRBV7-9 and TRBJ1-1, is DTGVSQNPRHKITKRGQNVTFRCDPISEHNRLYWYRQTLGQGPEFLTYFQNEAQLEKSRLLSDRFSAERPKGSFSTLEIQRTEQGDSAMYLCASSFQLTGETEAFFGQGTRLTVV.